What follows describes a single TCR beta chain. It has no known antigen specificity. The input lacks base qualities; no much larger clone sits a single base away. Sequencing instrument: Illumina NovaSeq 6000. TCRalpha and TCRbeta cDNA libraries were constructed by 5'RACE with constant-segment primers, with sample barcodes and unique molecular identifiers being introduced. RNA was extracted from every sample with Trizol reagent. Amplification of the libraries took two PCR steps, and the second step added a second sample barcode plus Illumina TruSeq adapters. Sequencing of the libraries was done on an Illumina NovaSeq, producing 2 x 150 bp paired-end reads. The authors' analysis ran thus. The reads were demultiplexed and collapsed into UMI-guided consensus sequences using migec v1.2.7. Using mixcr v2.1.11, UMI consensuses were aligned to TRA and TRB V and J templates and then assembled into clonotypes. A clonotype was counted as expanded or contracted only when both edgeR and NoisET called the clonotype significant, with the noise models trained on biological replicates. edgeR calls used a false discovery rate-adjusted p below 0.01 and a log2 fold-change threshold of 1. As an exploratory analysis of dynamics, max-normalized trajectories of the 1000 most abundant clonotypes were examined by PCA with hierarchical clustering. Separately sequenced CD4+ and CD8+ repertoires were used to assign the CD4 or CD8 phenotype of responding clones. TCRdb ran its own pipeline on the public reads, namely fastp trimming at Q25 and MiXCR clone calling, and kept in-frame beta chains. Entries are consolidated by CDR3 protein sequence, retaining the most common genes and DNA. The V and J calls follow TCRdb's processing rather than the paper's. The sample table records 400,000 or so distinct CDR3 sequences; 20% of these occur just once. Approximately 8.1% of the sample rests with the top ten.

V loses 1 base, J loses 2 bases, and the germline ends lie 12 bases apart. Reading from cysteine to phenylalanine, the CDR3 counts 16 amino acids. Here the CDR3 DNA is all that survives: 48 bases in frame from base 1. Taken from the germline V gene, the CDR1 and CDR2 loops are SNHLY and FYNNEI. This record comes from a study of T-cell memory formation after mild COVID-19 (dated by TCRdb to about 2021). Some background on the complete study: TCR sequence clusters from the two donors were largely donor specific. Longitudinal TCRalpha and TCRbeta repertoire sequencing tracked T-cell clones expanding and contracting after mild COVID-19 in a couple of donors. The cohort comprised two young, previously healthy adult volunteers, one female and one male. Summary of the overall study and its limitations: Whether the second-wave clones peaking on day 37 were SARS-CoV-2 specific was not confirmed. Some responding clones were detected in pre-infection memory, which suggested that pre-existing cross-reactive memory T cells had joined the SARS-CoV-2 response. Contracting CD4+ clones appeared mostly in the CM and EM memory subsets, whereas CD8+ clones were enriched in EMRA. Clones that contracted from day 15 to 85 showed balanced CD4/CD8 phenotypes, whereas a second wave of clones that expanded from day 15 to 37 leaned towards CD4+. The study covered only a couple of mild cases, and larger cohorts including severe cases with pre-infection samples were considered necessary.

PBMCs were isolated by Ficoll-Paque density gradient centrifugation. The rearrangement joined TRBV2 to TRBJ1-5; confidence is insufficient to name the D gene. Specimen: PBMCs or a T cell subset sorted from them (not recorded which). The sequence was obtained from an adult woman who had mild COVID-19 (a few samples of this study predate the infection). The sample titles of this study are shuffled in the database, so cell type and time point are left out; the donor was told from shared clones. The CDR3 here reads CASSEGLDPGNQPQHF. In nucleotides, the sequence is TGTGCCAGCAGTGAAGGGTTGGACCCGGGCAATCAGCCCCAGCATTTT.